The 26 T cell receptor beta chains given below trace back to one sample, sequenced in a study of OX40 agonist ivuxolimab in advanced cancers. The library was produced with the immunoSEQ multiplex PCR assay. The table was pulled from immuneACCESS by TCRdb, which kept in-frame rearrangements only. Such tables lose some clones; where checked, under half of the loss comes from unresolved V genes, and the rest has no known cause. In all, the sample holds approximately 17,000 clones, and around 80% of those were seen once. 2% to 2.5% of the sample belongs to the ten largest clones. This specimen was CD4+ or CD8+ T cells sorted from blood, taken in a trial of the OX40 agonist ivuxolimab. These TCRs come from an adult with an advanced solid tumor such as melanoma, head and neck, liver or kidney cancer.

This chain links TRBV7-6 with TRBJ2-7; no clear D. Trimming removed 0 bases from V and 0 bases from J, with 6 bases in between. The CDR3 totals 14 residues. Germline values: CDR1 SGHVS, CDR2 FNYEAQ. CDR3 DNA sequence: TGTGCCAGCAGCTTAGCCGAGGTCTCCTACGAGCAGTACTTC. Its translation: CASSLAEVSYEQYF.

The count of this clone is one. The chain links TRBV6-1 to TRBJ1-2, with D unclear. Trimming removed 3 bases at V and 8 bases at J, with 4 bases between. The germline gives CDR1 MNHNS, CDR2 SASEGT. The CDR3 consists of 10 residues. The CDR3 sequence: CASSDAGYTF. In nucleotides, the CDR3 is TGTGCCAGCAGTGATGCGGGCTACACCTTC.

This chain uses TRBV7-2 with TRBJ2-5; D may be TRBD2 (6 bases). The germline V gene has CDR1 SGHTA and CDR2 FQGNSA. The CDR3 covers 14 residues. V lost 5 bases and J 5 bases, leaving 15 bases between the germline ends. The CDR3 coding sequence is TGTGCCAGCAGCGCAGCGGGTTGGGGGGAGACCCAGTACTTC. This encodes CASSAAGWGETQYF.

A few counts support this clone. J is TRBJ1-1 and V is TRBV28; the D gene is possibly TRBD1 (6 bases). V lost 8 bases and J 3 bases, leaving 13 bases between the germline ends. Germline CDR1 is MDHEN and CDR2 is SYDVKM. The CDR3 is 13 residues long. This CDR3 is CASRASGDTEAFF. CDR3 sequence (DNA): TGTGCCAGCCGAGCGTCAGGGGACACTGAAGCTTTCTTT.

The chain has TRBV7-9 and TRBJ2-6; 8 bases align to TRBD1. This CDR3 has 17 residues. Trimming removed 4 bases from V and 2 bases from J; junction bases left unmatched: 7. CDR1 is SEHNR, CDR2 FQNEAQ, per germline (reference sequence). The CDR3 loop is CASSWGQGAPGANVLTF. The CDR3 nucleotides read TGTGCCAGCAGCTGGGGGCAGGGGGCGCCTGGGGCCAACGTCCTGACTTTC.

The genes are TRBV11-2 and TRBJ2-5; D perhaps matches TRBD2 (6 bases). The J call is in doubt because the DNA end fits TRBJ2-7 better. The germline V gene has CDR1 SGHAT and CDR2 FQNNGV. This CDR3 is built from 13 residues. Here the CDR3 DNA reads TGTGCCAGCAGCTTAGGGACTACCTACGAGCAGTACTTC. Translating it yields CASSLGTTYEQYF.

This clone has only one observation. The chain joins TRBV29-1 to TRBJ2-7; 7 nucleotides match TRBD1. CDR1 SQVTM and CDR2 ANQGSEA come from the germline V gene. V lost 4 bases and J lost 2; bases outside the gene matches: 2. CDR3 length: 12 amino acids. The CDR3 sequence is CSVVTGAYEQYF. The CDR3, as DNA: TGCAGCGTTGTCACAGGGGCCTACGAGCAGTACTTC.

The chain employs TRBV5-4 and TRBJ2-3; 8 bases map to TRBD2. In germline, CDR1 is SGHNT, CDR2 YYREEE (reference sequence). The CDR3 runs to 15 residues. The ends lost 0 bases at V and 6 bases at J; junction bases unmatched: 6. The CDR3 coding sequence is TGTGCCAGCAGCTTGGGCGGGAGGTTGGCGGATACGCAGTATTTT. This translates into CASSLGGRLADTQYF. Supplemented by reference TRBV5-4 and TRBJ2-3, the full variable domain reads ETGVTQSPTHLIKTRGQQVTLRCSSQSGHNTVSWYQQALGQGPQFIFQYYREEENGRGNFPPRFSGLQFPNYSSELNVNALELDDSALYLCASSLGGRLADTQYFGPGTRLTVL.

J is TRBJ1-2 and V is TRBV4-2; weak D call: TRBD1 (5 bases). CDR3 length: 14 residues. Germline lookup yields CDR1 LGHNA and CDR2 YNFKEQ. Trimming pared 0 bases from V and 4 bases from J, leaving 9 bases between. CDR3 protein: CASSQDAQGYGYTF. As DNA, the CDR3 is TGTGCCAGCAGCCAAGATGCCCAGGGCTATGGCTACACCTTC.

V gene TRBV25-1 combines with J gene TRBJ1-1; D unresolved. Trimming pared 7 bases from V and 5 bases from J, leaving 14 bases between. This CDR3 has 13 residues. The germline V gene has CDR1 MGHDK and CDR2 SYGVNS. CDR3 protein: CASTGRHGTEAFF. The CDR3 nucleotides read TGTGCCAGCACAGGACGGCATGGGACTGAAGCTTTCTTT.

The genes are TRBV11-2 and TRBJ2-5; 9 bases agree with TRBD1. V shed 6 bases and J 5 bases; nucleotides not matched to a gene: 10. The CDR3 is 15 residues long. Germline V CDR1 and CDR2: SGHAT, FQNNGV. The CDR3 DNA sequence: TGTGCCAGCAGGCCCATCGGAGGACAGGGGGAGACCCAGTACTTC. It translates to CASRPIGGQGETQYF.

This chain links TRBV4-3 with TRBJ1-4, with 9 bases fitting TRBD1. The CDR3 extends over 16 amino acids. CDR1 is LGHNA and CDR2 is YSLEER in the germline V gene. The junction had 4 bases not matched to a gene; V was cut back by 1 base and J by 4 bases. CDR3 bases: TGCGCCAGCAGCCAAGCCCAGGACAGGGGTAATGAAAAACTGTTTTTT. Protein product: CASSQAQDRGNEKLFF.

As DNA, the CDR3 is TGTGCCAGCAGCCCACGGACAGGGGATGGCTACACCTTC. Translation gives CASSPRTGDGYTF. This chain uses TRBV14 with TRBJ1-2; TRBD1 aligns across 9 bases. Germline V gene sequence: CDR1 SGHDN, CDR2 FVKESK. The CDR3 has 13 amino acids. V lost 4 bases to trimming and J lost 6 bases; unmatched junction nucleotides: 3.

V and J are TRBV11-2 and TRBJ2-7; 9 nucleotides agree with TRBD2. CDR1 SGHAT and CDR2 FQNNGV come from the germline V gene. V shed 6 bases and J 3 bases; nucleotides not matched to a gene: 12. The CDR3 is made up of 16 amino acids. In DNA, the CDR3 is TGTGCCAGCAGAGGAGGATTTGCGGGAGGGGGCTACGAGCAGTACTTC. This gives the protein CASRGGFAGGGYEQYF.

The chain couples TRBV28 to TRBJ2-1; 13 nucleotides agree with TRBD2. The CDR3 is made up of 16 amino acids. CDR1 and CDR2 (germline): MDHEN, SYDVKM. J lost 8 bases, V lost 4 bases, and 8 bases had no gene match. CDR3 sequence reads: CASSSQLAGGAHEQFF. CDR3 DNA sequence: TGTGCCAGCAGTTCGCAACTAGCGGGAGGGGCTCATGAGCAGTTCTTC.

The chain joins TRBV6-5 to TRBJ2-3; the D call may be TRBD1 or TRBD2 (6 bases each). The CDR3 runs to 15 residues. The V gene's germline CDR1 is MNHEY and CDR2 SVGAGI. The ends were cut back, 8 bases at V and 1 base at J, with 16 bases in the middle. CDR3 loop: CASGGGSAGTDTQYF. CDR3 sequence (DNA): TGTGCCAGCGGAGGGGGTAGCGCAGGCACAGATACGCAGTATTTT.

This chain connects TRBV19 to TRBJ1-5; the match to TRBD1 covers 7 bases. With 4 bases clipped from V and 4 bases from J, the junction kept 4 bases outside the gene matches. Germline CDR1 is LNHDA and CDR2 is SQIVND (reference sequence). The CDR3 is 14 amino acids. CDR3 nucleotide sequence: TGTGCCAGTAGTAAGGACAGGCGGAATCAGCCCCAGCATTTT. This codes for CASSKDRRNQPQHF.

The chain combines TRBV10-3 with TRBJ2-7; 14 bases map to TRBD2. The CDR3 consists of 15 residues. From germline, CDR1 is ENHRY and CDR2 SYGVKD. With V trimmed by 10 bases and J by 6 bases, 11 bases remained unmatched. The CDR3 bases are TGTGCCACGCGCAACCAAGGACTAGCGGGAGGCGAGCAGTACTTC. Translation: CATRNQGLAGGEQYF.

The V gene is TRBV5-3, the J gene TRBJ2-1, with 9 nucleotides matching TRBD2. TRBV5-3 is placed among ORFs of uncertain function. The ends lost 4 bases at V and 2 bases at J; junction bases unmatched: 10. This CDR3 region has 17 residues. This chain's CDR3 is CARSQHWREGTYNEQFF. The CDR3 nucleotides are TGTGCCAGAAGCCAACACTGGCGGGAGGGTACCTACAATGAGCAGTTCTTC.

The genes are TRBV19 and TRBJ1-5; D uncertain. CDR1 is LNHDA, CDR2 SQIVND, per germline (reference sequence). This CDR3 is 15 amino acids long. Trimming pared 2 bases from V and 3 bases from J, leaving 11 bases between. This chain's CDR3 is CASSIYSALNQPQHF. The CDR3 DNA follows: TGTGCCAGTAGTATATACAGCGCCCTCAATCAGCCCCAGCATTTT.

In this sample, this clone turned up once. J is TRBJ1-3 and V is TRBV21-1. TRBV21-1 is described as a pseudogene. The CDR3 length is 17 residues. The chain's CDR3 is CASSGGLATHARNTIYF. The CDR3 region has the DNA TGTGCCAGCAGCGGCGGCTTAGCTACACACGCACGAAACACCATATATTTT.

The chain has TRBV18 and TRBJ1-5; D ambiguous. The germline V gene has CDR1 KGHSH and CDR2 LQKENI. CDR3 size: 13 residues. Trimming pared 2 bases from V and 5 bases from J, leaving 7 bases between. The CDR3 protein is CASSPSGDQPQHF. As DNA, the CDR3 is TGTGCCAGCTCACCATCAGGAGATCAGCCCCAGCATTTT. The whole variable domain, remainder taken from reference TRBV18 and TRBJ1-5, is NAGVMQNPRHLVRRRGQEARLRCSPMKGHSHVYWYRQLPEEGLKFMVYLQKENIIDESGMPKERFSAEFPKEGPSILRIQQVVRGDSAAYFCASSPSGDQPQHFGDGTRLSIL.

The rearrangement uses TRBV29-1 and TRBJ2-5, with D perhaps matching TRBD1 or TRBD2 (5 bases each). Trimming removed 1 base at V and 7 bases at J, with 13 bases between. Germline V gene sequence: CDR1 SQVTM, CDR2 ANQGSEA. The CDR3 is made up of 13 amino acids. The CDR3 is CSVEAQAGGTQYF. The CDR3 DNA follows: TGCAGCGTTGAAGCCCAGGCTGGGGGGACCCAGTACTTC.

The J gene is TRBJ2-1, the V gene TRBV27; D could derive from TRBD1 or TRBD2 (7 bases each). The germline V gene encodes CDR1 MNHEY and CDR2 SMNVEV (reference sequence). The CDR3 runs 15 residues. Trimming stripped 2 bases from V and 7 bases from J, with 15 bases between. The CDR3: CASSLAGGTTNEQFF. DNA of the CDR3: TGTGCCAGCAGTTTAGCAGGGGGGACTACAAATGAGCAGTTCTTC.

V gene TRBV28 combines with J gene TRBJ2-3; 9 positions agree with TRBD2. CDR1 and CDR2 (germline): MDHEN, SYDVKM. V lost 8 bases, J lost 7 bases, and 7 bases stayed unmatched. The CDR3 consists of 13 residues. CDR3: CASSRREGNTQYF. CDR3 DNA: TGTGCCAGCTCACGGCGGGAGGGTAATACGCAGTATTTT.

This chain joins TRBV6-6 and TRBJ1-3; tentatively, D is TRBD1 (6 bases). CDR3 length: 16 amino acids. Germline V gene data show CDR1 as MNHNY and CDR2 as SVGAGI (reference sequence). Trimming stripped 6 bases from V and 0 bases from J, with 15 bases between. CDR3: CASRTTGYASGNTIYF. The CDR3 DNA follows: TGTGCCAGCAGAACAACAGGGTATGCCTCTGGAAACACCATATATTTT.